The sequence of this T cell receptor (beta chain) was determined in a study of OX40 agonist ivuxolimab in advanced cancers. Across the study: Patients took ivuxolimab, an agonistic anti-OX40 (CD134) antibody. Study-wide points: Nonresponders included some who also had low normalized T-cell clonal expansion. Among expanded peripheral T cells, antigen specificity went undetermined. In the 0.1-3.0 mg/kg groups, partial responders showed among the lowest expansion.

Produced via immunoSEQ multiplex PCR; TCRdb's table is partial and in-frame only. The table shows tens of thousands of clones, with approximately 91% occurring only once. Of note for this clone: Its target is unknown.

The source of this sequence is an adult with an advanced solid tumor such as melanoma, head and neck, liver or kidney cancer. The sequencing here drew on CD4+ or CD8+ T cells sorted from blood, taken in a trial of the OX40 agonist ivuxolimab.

The CDR3 spells CASGGSGGHPVDEQFF. CDR3 DNA: TGTGCCAGCGGGGGTAGCGGGGGGCATCCCGTCGATGAGCAGTTCTTC. The genes are TRBV9 and TRBJ2-1, with 10 nucleotides matching TRBD2. V gave up 7 bases and J gave up 8 bases; unmatched junction bases: 15. This CDR3 has 16 amino acids. Germline V gene lookup returns CDR1 SGDLS and CDR2 YYNGEE.